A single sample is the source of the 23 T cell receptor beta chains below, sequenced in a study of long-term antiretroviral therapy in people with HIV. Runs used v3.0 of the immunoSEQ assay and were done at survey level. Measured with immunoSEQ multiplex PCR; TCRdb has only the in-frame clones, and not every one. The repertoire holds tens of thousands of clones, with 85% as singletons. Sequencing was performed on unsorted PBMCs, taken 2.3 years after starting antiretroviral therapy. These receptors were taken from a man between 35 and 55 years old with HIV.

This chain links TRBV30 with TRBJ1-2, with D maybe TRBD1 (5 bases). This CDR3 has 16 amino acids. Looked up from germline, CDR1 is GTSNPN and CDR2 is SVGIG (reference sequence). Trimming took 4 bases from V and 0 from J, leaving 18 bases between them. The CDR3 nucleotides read TGTGCCTGGACCCCCCTCCCGGGGGAGACTAACTATGGCTACACCTTC. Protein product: CAWTPLPGETNYGYTF.

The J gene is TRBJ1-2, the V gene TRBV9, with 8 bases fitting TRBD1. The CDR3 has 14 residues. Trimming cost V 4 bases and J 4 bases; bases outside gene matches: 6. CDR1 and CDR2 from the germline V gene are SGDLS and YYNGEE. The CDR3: CASSNRTGIYGYTF. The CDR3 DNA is TGTGCCAGCAGCAATCGGACAGGGATCTATGGCTACACCTTC. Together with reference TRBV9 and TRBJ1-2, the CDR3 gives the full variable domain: DSGVTQTPKHLITATGQRVTLRCSPRSGDLSVYWYQQSLDQGLQFLIQYYNGEERAKGNILERFSAQQFPDLHSELNLSSLELGDSALYFCASSNRTGIYGYTFGSGTRLTVV.

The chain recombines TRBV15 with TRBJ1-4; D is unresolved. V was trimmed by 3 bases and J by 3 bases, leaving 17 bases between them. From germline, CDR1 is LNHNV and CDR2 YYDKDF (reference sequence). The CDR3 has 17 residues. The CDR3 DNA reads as TGTGCCACCAGCAGCCCGGGCCTTAAAGGATCTAATGAAAAACTGTTTTTT. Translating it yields CATSSPGLKGSNEKLFF.

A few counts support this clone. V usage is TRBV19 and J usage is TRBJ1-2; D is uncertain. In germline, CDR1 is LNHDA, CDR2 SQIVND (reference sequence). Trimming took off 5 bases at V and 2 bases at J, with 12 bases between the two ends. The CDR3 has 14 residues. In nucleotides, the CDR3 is TGTGCCAGTAGTGTCACCCATTCAAACTATGGCTACACCTTC. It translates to CASSVTHSNYGYTF.

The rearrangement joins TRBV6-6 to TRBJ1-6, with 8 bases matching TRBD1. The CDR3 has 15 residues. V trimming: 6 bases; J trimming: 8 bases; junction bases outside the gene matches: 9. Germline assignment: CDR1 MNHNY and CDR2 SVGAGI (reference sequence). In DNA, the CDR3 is TGTGCCAGCAGAATCAGGGGGCTTGGCGATTCACCCCTCCACTTT. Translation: CASRIRGLGDSPLHF.

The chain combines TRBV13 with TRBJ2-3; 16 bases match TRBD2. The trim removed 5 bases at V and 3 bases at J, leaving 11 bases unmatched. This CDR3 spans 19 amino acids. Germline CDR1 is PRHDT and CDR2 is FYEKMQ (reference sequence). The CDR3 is CASSPTPGTSGGATDTQYF. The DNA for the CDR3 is TGTGCCAGCAGCCCCACCCCCGGGACTAGCGGGGGGGCGACAGATACGCAGTATTTT.

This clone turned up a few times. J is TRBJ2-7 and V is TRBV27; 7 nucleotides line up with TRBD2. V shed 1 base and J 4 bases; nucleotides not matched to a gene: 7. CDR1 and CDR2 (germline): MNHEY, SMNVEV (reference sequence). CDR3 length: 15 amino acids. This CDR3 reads CASSLWAGAGYEQYF. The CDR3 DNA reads TGTGCCAGCAGTTTATGGGCCGGAGCGGGGTACGAGCAGTACTTC.

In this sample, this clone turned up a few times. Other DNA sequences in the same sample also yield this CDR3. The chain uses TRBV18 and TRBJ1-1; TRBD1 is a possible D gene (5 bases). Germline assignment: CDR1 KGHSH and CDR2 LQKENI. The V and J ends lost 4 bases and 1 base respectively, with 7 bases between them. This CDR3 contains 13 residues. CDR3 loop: CASSLDKNTEAFF. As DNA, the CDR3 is TGTGCCAGCTCACTGGACAAGAACACTGAAGCTTTCTTT.

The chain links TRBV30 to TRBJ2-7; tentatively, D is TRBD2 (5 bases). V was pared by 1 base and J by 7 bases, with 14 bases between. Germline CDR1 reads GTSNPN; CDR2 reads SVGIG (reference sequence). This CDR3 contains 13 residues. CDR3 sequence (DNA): TGTGCCTGGAGTGCCACTGACTACCAGGAGCAGTACTTC. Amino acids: CAWSATDYQEQYF.

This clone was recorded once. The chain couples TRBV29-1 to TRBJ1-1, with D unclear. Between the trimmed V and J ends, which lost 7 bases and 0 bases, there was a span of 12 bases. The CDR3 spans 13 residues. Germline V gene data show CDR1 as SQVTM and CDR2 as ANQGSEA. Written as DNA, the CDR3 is TGCAGCGCGGCATTACTGATGAACACTGAAGCTTTCTTT. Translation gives CSAALLMNTEAFF.

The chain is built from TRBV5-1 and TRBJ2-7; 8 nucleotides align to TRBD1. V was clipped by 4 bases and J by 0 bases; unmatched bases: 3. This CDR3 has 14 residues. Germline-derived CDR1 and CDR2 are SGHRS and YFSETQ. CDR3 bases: TGCGCCAGCAGCCCAGGGGGCAACTCCTACGAGCAGTACTTC. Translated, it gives CASSPGGNSYEQYF.

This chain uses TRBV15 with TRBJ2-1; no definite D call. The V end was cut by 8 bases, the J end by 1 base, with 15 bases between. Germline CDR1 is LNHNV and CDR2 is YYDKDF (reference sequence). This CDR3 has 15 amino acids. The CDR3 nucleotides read TGTGCCACCTCCTCCCTAACGGGTTCCTACAATGAGCAGTTCTTC. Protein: CATSSLTGSYNEQFF.

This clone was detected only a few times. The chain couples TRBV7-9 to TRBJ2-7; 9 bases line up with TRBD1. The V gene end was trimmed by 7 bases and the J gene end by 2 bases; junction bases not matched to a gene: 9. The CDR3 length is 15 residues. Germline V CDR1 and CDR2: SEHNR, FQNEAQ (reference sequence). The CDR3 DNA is TGTGCCAGCACCTCGGGACAGGGCCAGCCCTACGAGCAGTACTTC. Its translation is CASTSGQGQPYEQYF.

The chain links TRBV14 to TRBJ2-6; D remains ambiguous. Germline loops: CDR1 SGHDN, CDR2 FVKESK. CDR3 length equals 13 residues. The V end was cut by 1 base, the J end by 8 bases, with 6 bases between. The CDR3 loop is CASSQGRTNVLTF. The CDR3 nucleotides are TGTGCCAGCAGCCAAGGCAGGACCAACGTCCTGACTTTC.

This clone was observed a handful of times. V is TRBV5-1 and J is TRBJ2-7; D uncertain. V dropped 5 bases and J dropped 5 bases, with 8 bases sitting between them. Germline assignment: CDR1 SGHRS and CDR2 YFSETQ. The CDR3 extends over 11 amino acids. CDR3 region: CASRVLDEQYF. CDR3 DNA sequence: TGCGCCAGCAGGGTCTTGGACGAGCAGTACTTC.

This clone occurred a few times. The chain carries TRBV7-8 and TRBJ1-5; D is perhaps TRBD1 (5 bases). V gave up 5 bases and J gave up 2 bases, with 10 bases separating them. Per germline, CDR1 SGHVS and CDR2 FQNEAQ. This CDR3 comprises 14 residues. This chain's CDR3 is CASSPGTGNQPQHF. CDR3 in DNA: TGTGCCAGCAGCCCCGGGACCGGCAATCAGCCCCAGCATTTT. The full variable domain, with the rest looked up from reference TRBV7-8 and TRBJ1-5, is GAGVSQSPRYKVAKRGQDVALRCDPISGHVSLFWYQQALGQGPEFLTYFQNEAQLDKSGLPSDRFFAERPEGSVSTLKIQRTQQEDSAVYLCASSPGTGNQPQHFGDGTRLSIL.

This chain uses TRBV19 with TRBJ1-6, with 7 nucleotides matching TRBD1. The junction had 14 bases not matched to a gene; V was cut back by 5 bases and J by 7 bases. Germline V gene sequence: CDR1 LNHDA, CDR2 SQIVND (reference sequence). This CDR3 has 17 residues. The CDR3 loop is CASSARRGGSGNSPLHF. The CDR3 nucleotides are TGTGCCAGTAGTGCGAGAAGAGGGGGCTCGGGGAATTCACCCCTCCACTTT. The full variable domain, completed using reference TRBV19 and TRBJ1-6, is DGGITQSPKYLFRKEGQNVTLSCEQNLNHDAMYWYRQDPGQGLRLIYYSQIVNDFQKGDIAEGYSVSREKKESFPLTVTSAQKNPTAFYLCASSARRGGSGNSPLHFGNGTRLTVT.

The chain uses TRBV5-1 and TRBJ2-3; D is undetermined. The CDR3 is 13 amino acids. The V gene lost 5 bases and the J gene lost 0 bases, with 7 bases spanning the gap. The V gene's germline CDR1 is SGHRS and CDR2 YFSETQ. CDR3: CASRDGSTDTQYF. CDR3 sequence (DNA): TGCGCCAGCAGGGACGGTAGCACAGATACGCAGTATTTT.

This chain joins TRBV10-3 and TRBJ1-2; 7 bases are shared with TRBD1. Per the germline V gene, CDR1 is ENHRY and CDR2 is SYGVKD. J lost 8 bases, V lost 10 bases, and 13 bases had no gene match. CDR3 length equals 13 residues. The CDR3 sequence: CATLGGHGGGYTF. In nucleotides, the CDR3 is TGTGCCACCCTAGGGGGCCACGGAGGAGGCTACACCTTC.

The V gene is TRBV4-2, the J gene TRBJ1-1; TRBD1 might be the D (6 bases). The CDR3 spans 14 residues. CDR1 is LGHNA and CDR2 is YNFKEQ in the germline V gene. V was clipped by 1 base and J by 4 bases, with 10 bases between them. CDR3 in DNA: TGTGCCAGCAGCCAAGCTGGACAGAGCACTGAAGCTTTCTTT. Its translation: CASSQAGQSTEAFF.

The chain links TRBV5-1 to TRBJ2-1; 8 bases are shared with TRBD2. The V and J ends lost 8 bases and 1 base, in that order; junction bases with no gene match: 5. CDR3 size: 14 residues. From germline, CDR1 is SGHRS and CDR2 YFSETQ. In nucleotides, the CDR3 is TGCGCCAGTACTAGCGGTTTTTCCTACAATGAGCAGTTCTTC. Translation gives CASTSGFSYNEQFF.

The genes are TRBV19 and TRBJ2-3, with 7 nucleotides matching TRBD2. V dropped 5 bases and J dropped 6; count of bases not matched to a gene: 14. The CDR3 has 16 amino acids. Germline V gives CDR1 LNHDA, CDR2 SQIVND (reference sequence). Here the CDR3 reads CASSARRLAPWDTQYF. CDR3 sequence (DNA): TGTGCCAGTAGTGCAAGAAGACTAGCACCATGGGATACGCAGTATTTT. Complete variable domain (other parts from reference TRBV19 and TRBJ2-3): DGGITQSPKYLFRKEGQNVTLSCEQNLNHDAMYWYRQDPGQGLRLIYYSQIVNDFQKGDIAEGYSVSREKKESFPLTVTSAQKNPTAFYLCASSARRLAPWDTQYFGPGTRLTVL.

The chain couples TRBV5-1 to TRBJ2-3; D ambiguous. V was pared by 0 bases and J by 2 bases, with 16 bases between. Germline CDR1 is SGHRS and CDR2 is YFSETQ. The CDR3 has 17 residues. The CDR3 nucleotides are TGCGCCAGCAGCTTGGAGCCGCAAAGCCCAATCACAGATACGCAGTATTTT. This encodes CASSLEPQSPITDTQYF.